Here is one T cell receptor (beta chain) with its context. This CDR3 has 17 residues. These data come from a study of cytomegalovirus exposure and HLA in healthy donors. The study ran its PCR with 60 Vbeta and 13 Jbeta primers. Data came from immunoSEQ multiplex PCR; TCRdb stores just in-frame clones and leaves some out. The table has some 140,000 clones, about 83% seen once; the top ten hold about 4%. The TCR comes from a woman aged 40 to 49 in good health and CMV-seronegative. Sequencing used PBMCs. The chain employs TRBV21-1 and TRBJ1-2. TRBV21-1 is a pseudogene locus. CDR3 sequence reads: CASSKGWRGRANYGYTF. The CDR3 DNA follows: TGTGCCAGCAGCAAAGGATGGCGGGGGCGGGCTAACTATGGCTACACCTTC.